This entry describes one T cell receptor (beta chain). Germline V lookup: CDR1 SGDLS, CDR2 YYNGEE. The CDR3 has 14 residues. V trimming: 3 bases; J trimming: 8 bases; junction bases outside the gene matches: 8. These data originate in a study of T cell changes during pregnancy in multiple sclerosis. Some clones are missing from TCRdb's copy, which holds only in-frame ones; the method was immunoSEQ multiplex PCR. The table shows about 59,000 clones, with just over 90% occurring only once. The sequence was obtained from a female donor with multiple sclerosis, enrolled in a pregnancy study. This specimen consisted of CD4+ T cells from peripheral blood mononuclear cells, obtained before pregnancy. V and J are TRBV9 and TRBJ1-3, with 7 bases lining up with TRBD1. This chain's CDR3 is CASSGDRVPYTIYF. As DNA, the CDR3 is TGTGCCAGCAGCGGAGACAGGGTACCCTACACCATATATTTT.